The 29 T cell receptor beta chains below all came from one sample that was sequenced in a study of blood T cell repertoires in COVID-19. Sequencing was performed with immunoSEQ multiplex PCR; in TCRdb, only in-frame clones are kept and a portion is missing. The sample lists around 280,000 clones, approximately 83% seen once, with about 2.2% in the top ten. Sequencing was carried out using peripheral blood. The receptors here all came from a woman aged 25-40 years who had recovered from COVID-19.

The chain uses TRBV5-6 and TRBJ1-1; maybe TRBD1 (5 bases). The V gene lost 4 bases and the J gene lost 6 bases, with 13 bases spanning the gap. The CDR3 length is 13 residues. The germline CDR1 and CDR2 sequences are SGHDT and YYEEEE. The CDR3 region has the DNA TGTGCCAGCAGCCCCGGTGGGGCACCTGAAGCTTTCTTT. It translates to CASSPGGAPEAFF.

The V gene is TRBV25-1, the J gene TRBJ1-2; tentatively, D is TRBD1 (6 bases). CDR3 length: 11 residues. CDR1 and CDR2 (germline): MGHDK, SYGVNS. Trimming took 7 bases from V and 8 from J, leaving 11 bases between them. CDR3 protein: CASTGVEGYTF. CDR3 in DNA: TGTGCCAGCACAGGGGTCGAAGGCTACACCTTC.

The chain couples TRBV27 to TRBJ2-3; D not certain. Germline V CDR1 and CDR2: MNHEY, SMNVEV (reference sequence). The CDR3 has 19 amino acids. V lost 5 bases, J lost 1 base, and 25 bases lay in between. The CDR3 is CASSMLRPEVAWGTDTQYF. CDR3 in DNA: TGTGCCAGCAGTATGCTTCGACCCGAGGTCGCTTGGGGCACAGATACGCAGTATTTT.

This clone turned up a few times. J is TRBJ2-3 and V is TRBV24-1; TRBD2 matches 7 bases. This CDR3 is built from 13 residues. V lost 8 bases, J lost 0 bases, and 1 base stayed unmatched. Germline V gene lookup returns CDR1 KGHDR and CDR2 SFDVKD. The DNA of the CDR3 is TGTGCCACCAATAGCGGGAGCACAGATACGCAGTATTTT. Its protein is CATNSGSTDTQYF.

The CDR3, as DNA: TGTGCCCGGGGCTGGGGGGTCGACCCAACTAATGAAAAACTGTTTTTT. Its translation: CARGWGVDPTNEKLFF. The V gene is TRBV25-1, the J gene TRBJ1-4; possibly TRBD1 for D (5 bases). Per germline, CDR1 MGHDK and CDR2 SYGVNS. This CDR3 spans 16 amino acids. V lost 11 bases and J lost 0, with 19 bases in between. The variable domain in full, completed from reference TRBV25-1 and TRBJ1-4, reads EADIYQTPRYLVIGTGKKITLECSQTMGHDKMYWYQQDPGMELHLIHYSYGVNSTEKGDLSSESTVSRIRTEHFPLTLESARPSHTSQYLCARGWGVDPTNEKLFFGSGTQLSVL.

The chain's CDR3 is CASSPYSTGDNEQFF. The CDR3 nucleotides read TGTGCCAGCAGCCCCTACTCAACAGGGGACAATGAGCAGTTCTTC. The V gene is TRBV11-3, the J gene TRBJ2-1; TRBD1 matches 7 bases. Germline V gene data show CDR1 as SGHNT and CDR2 as YENEEA. The V gene end was trimmed by 5 bases and the J gene end by 5 bases; junction bases not matched to a gene: 9. CDR3 length: 15 residues.

The genes are TRBV2 and TRBJ2-7; perhaps TRBD1 as D (5 bases). With 7 bases removed from V and 3 bases from J, the gap between germline ends came to 19 bases. The CDR3 totals 15 residues. Germline V CDR1 and CDR2: SNHLY, FYNNEI. The CDR3 nucleotides read TGTGCCAGCACGCAGGTAGCACTTAGGGGCTACGAGCAGTACTTC. Its protein product is CASTQVALRGYEQYF.

This clone came up a few times. This chain joins TRBV21-1 and TRBJ2-7; TRBD2 is the table's D call, not checked against the DNA. TRBV21-1 is a recognized pseudogene. CDR3 length: 15 residues. The CDR3 DNA reads as TGTGCCAGCAGCAAGGTATGGACTGGGTTCTACGAGCAGTACTTC. Protein sequence: CASSKVWTGFYEQYF.

V is TRBV3-1 (or the pseudogene TRBV3-2) and J is TRBJ2-3; TRBD2 agrees at 8 bases. The V segment lost 4 bases and the J segment 4 bases; nucleotides outside the gene matches: 10. The CDR3 sequence is 16 residues long. CDR1 is LGHDT, CDR2 YNNKEL, per germline (reference sequence). Written as DNA, the CDR3 is TGTGCCAGCAGCCCACAAAGCGGGAGAGAAGCAGATACGCAGTATTTT. Protein: CASSPQSGREADTQYF.

The chain carries TRBV30 and TRBJ2-7, with 7 bases matching TRBD1. This CDR3 region has 13 residues. Germline V gene lookup returns CDR1 GTSNPN and CDR2 SVGIG (reference sequence). After removal of 3 bases from V and 6 bases from J, the junction contained 8 bases not matched to a gene. The CDR3 loop is CAWSEGDSVEQYF. The CDR3, as DNA: TGTGCCTGGAGCGAAGGGGACAGCGTCGAGCAGTACTTC.

This clone was recorded a few times. The chain carries TRBV6-1 and TRBJ2-1; 7 bases fit TRBD2. Trimming at V came to 2 bases and at J to 0 bases, leaving 4 bases not matched to a gene. This CDR3 comprises 16 residues. From germline, CDR1 is MNHNS and CDR2 SASEGT. CDR3 sequence (DNA): TGTGCCAGCAGTGAACAGACGGGGGGCTCCTACAATGAGCAGTTCTTC. Its protein product is CASSEQTGGSYNEQFF.

This clone appeared once. The CDR3 region is CASSLGPGDYTF. CDR3 bases: TGCGCCAGCAGTCTGGGTCCAGGGGACTACACCTTC. This chain connects TRBV5-1 to TRBJ1-2; possibly TRBD1 for D (6 bases). V was cut by 5 bases and J by 10 bases, with 15 bases left in between. There are 12 residues in the CDR3. Germline V gene sequence: CDR1 SGHRS, CDR2 YFSETQ.

J is TRBJ2-3 and V is TRBV9, with 7 positions matching TRBD2. Germline CDR1 and CDR2: SGDLS and YYNGEE. V was clipped by 0 bases and J by 2 bases; unmatched bases: 3. This CDR3 is built from 15 residues. Here the CDR3 reads CASSVGGGPTDTQYF. CDR3 coding DNA: TGTGCCAGCAGCGTAGGCGGGGGACCCACAGATACGCAGTATTTT. Full variable domain (remainder filled in from reference TRBV9 and TRBJ2-3): DSGVTQTPKHLITATGQRVTLRCSPRSGDLSVYWYQQSLDQGLQFLIQYYNGEERAKGNILERFSAQQFPDLHSELNLSSLELGDSALYFCASSVGGGPTDTQYFGPGTRLTVL.

The chain combines TRBV19 with TRBJ2-1; D is possibly TRBD2 (5 bases). There are 15 residues in the CDR3. Germline CDR1 reads LNHDA; CDR2 reads SQIVND (reference sequence). V lost 4 bases and J 0 bases, leaving 10 bases between the germline ends. The CDR3 is CASSSGLSSYNEQFF. CDR3 nucleotide sequence: TGTGCCAGTAGTAGCGGACTTAGCTCCTACAATGAGCAGTTCTTC.

The chain links TRBV28 to TRBJ2-6; unclear D gene. V lost 11 bases to trimming and J lost 2 bases, with 7 bases between them. The CDR3 has 12 amino acids. CDR1 is MDHEN and CDR2 is SYDVKM in the germline V gene. CDR3 sequence (DNA): TGTGCCTCCACGGCTGGGGCCAACGTCCTGACTTTC. Translating gives CASTAGANVLTF.

The chain has TRBV9 and TRBJ2-2; TRBD1 agrees at 7 bases. After removal of 7 bases from V and 4 bases from J, the junction contained 7 bases not matched to a gene. This CDR3 region has 14 residues. The germline V gene has CDR1 SGDLS and CDR2 YYNGEE. The CDR3 nucleotides are TGTGCCAGCGGTTTACAGGGGAGCACCGGGGAGCTGTTTTTT. Amino acid sequence: CASGLQGSTGELFF. Looking up the rest from reference TRBV9 and TRBJ2-2 gives the full variable domain: DSGVTQTPKHLITATGQRVTLRCSPRSGDLSVYWYQQSLDQGLQFLIQYYNGEERAKGNILERFSAQQFPDLHSELNLSSLELGDSALYFCASGLQGSTGELFFGEGSRLTVL.

V usage is TRBV4-1 and J usage is TRBJ2-5; D possibly corresponds to TRBD1 (6 bases). CDR1 and CDR2 from the germline V gene are MGHRA and YSYEKL. This CDR3 is built from 14 residues. V was clipped by 1 base and J by 4 bases, with 10 bases between them. DNA of the CDR3: TGCGCCAGCAGCCAAGCAGGGGTGGGAGAGACCCAGTACTTC. Its translation: CASSQAGVGETQYF.

Turning to this clone: A read error may account for a junction end that differs from germline. The chain recombines TRBV7-7 with TRBJ2-2; 7 bases are shared with TRBD1. The CDR3 runs 15 residues. In germline, CDR1 is SSHAT, CDR2 FNYEAQ (reference sequence). DNA of the CDR3: TGTGCTAGCAGCTTATCGACAGGGCCCACCGGGGAGCTGTTTTTT. The encoded protein is CASSLSTGPTGELFF.

The V and J genes are TRBV19 and TRBJ1-4; the D gene is possibly TRBD1 (6 bases). V was trimmed by 2 bases and J by 8 bases, leaving 12 bases between them. The CDR3 spans 14 residues. Germline V CDR1 and CDR2: LNHDA, SQIVND (reference sequence). CDR3 DNA: TGTGCCAGTAGTATACGGACAACAGGGGAAAAACTGTTTTTT. This gives the protein CASSIRTTGEKLFF. The full variable domain, in which reference TRBV19 and TRBJ1-4 provide the parts outside the CDR3, is DGGITQSPKYLFRKEGQNVTLSCEQNLNHDAMYWYRQDPGQGLRLIYYSQIVNDFQKGDIAEGYSVSREKKESFPLTVTSAQKNPTAFYLCASSIRTTGEKLFFGSGTQLSVL.

The chain carries TRBV6-2 or TRBV6-3 and TRBJ2-7; D unclear. The germline gives CDR1 MNHEY, CDR2 SVGEGT. The CDR3 spans 15 residues. Trimming pared 0 bases from V and 2 bases from J, leaving 11 bases between. The CDR3 coding sequence is TGTGCCAGCAGTTACTCGTATAACGGAGCCTACGAGCAGTACTTC. It is translated as CASSYSYNGAYEQYF.

The rearrangement joins TRBV5-4 to TRBJ1-2; the D gene is possibly TRBD1 (6 bases). The CDR3 length is 16 residues. Between the trimmed V and J ends, which lost 5 bases and 8 bases, there was a span of 25 bases. CDR1 is SGHNT, CDR2 YYREEE, per germline (reference sequence). The CDR3 is CASSIGQRNRLGGYTF. The DNA of the CDR3 is TGTGCCAGCAGTATAGGACAGAGAAACCGGCTTGGGGGCTACACCTTC.

The chain combines TRBV10-3 with TRBJ2-7, with D unclear. The CDR3 loop spans 14 amino acids. Germline CDR1 is ENHRY and CDR2 is SYGVKD. The V and J ends lost 11 bases and 1 base respectively, with 18 bases between them. CDR3 protein: CAASSPGISYEQYF. The CDR3 DNA reads as TGTGCCGCGTCATCCCCGGGTATTTCCTACGAGCAGTACTTC.

The genes are TRBV19 and TRBJ1-1, with D possibly matching TRBD1 (5 bases). From germline, CDR1 is LNHDA and CDR2 SQIVND (reference sequence). V lost 3 bases and J 2 bases, leaving 7 bases between the germline ends. The CDR3 extends over 13 amino acids. The DNA for the CDR3 is TGTGCCAGTAGTATGGGGGGAAACACTGAAGCTTTCTTT. It codes for CASSMGGNTEAFF.

The V gene is TRBV19, the J gene TRBJ1-4; tentatively, D is TRBD1 (5 bases). Germline CDR1 is LNHDA and CDR2 is SQIVND (reference sequence). The CDR3 runs 15 residues. V gave up 6 bases and J gave up 0 bases, with 11 bases separating them. The chain's CDR3 is CASRGVGSTNEKLFF. The CDR3, as DNA: TGTGCCAGTAGAGGGGTCGGTTCAACTAATGAAAAACTGTTTTTT.

The chain links TRBV27 to TRBJ1-1; D not resolved. The CDR3 covers 15 residues. The germline CDR1 and CDR2 sequences are MNHEY and SMNVEV (reference sequence). V lost 5 bases and J lost 4, with 17 bases in between. CDR3 sequence reads: CASSRKGGFGTEAFF. The CDR3 DNA reads TGTGCCAGCAGTCGAAAAGGAGGTTTTGGCACTGAAGCTTTCTTT.

This sequence joins TRBV24-1 and TRBJ1-2; no definite D call. This CDR3 contains 14 residues. From germline, CDR1 is KGHDR and CDR2 SFDVKD. Trimming removed 4 bases at V and 4 bases at J, with 12 bases between. DNA of the CDR3: TGTGCCACCAGTGACCCGAGGGAGACCTATGGCTACACCTTC. It codes for CATSDPRETYGYTF.

The chain couples TRBV25-1 to TRBJ1-2; TRBD1 agrees at 10 bases. The CDR3 consists of 14 residues. Germline V lookup: CDR1 MGHDK, CDR2 SYGVNS. Trimming took 3 bases from V and 8 from J; bases not matched to a gene: 6. CDR3 region: CASSEDRGNKGYTF. CDR3 bases: TGTGCCAGCAGTGAGGACAGGGGGAATAAAGGCTACACCTTC.

V is TRBV10-2 and J is TRBJ1-5; D unclear. The CDR3 runs 15 residues. Trimming removed 4 bases from V and 2 bases from J, with 12 bases in between. The germline V gene encodes CDR1 WSHSY and CDR2 SAAADI. In nucleotides, the CDR3 is TGCGCCAGCAGTGTGTCCAGGAGGGGCAATCAGCCCCAGCATTTT. It encodes CASSVSRRGNQPQHF.

The V gene is TRBV5-4, the J gene TRBJ2-7; 8 nucleotides align to TRBD1. The germline gives CDR1 SGHNT, CDR2 YYREEE (reference sequence). This CDR3 spans 12 amino acids. After removal of 4 bases from V and 6 bases from J, the junction contained 3 bases not matched to a gene. The CDR3 coding sequence is TGTGCCAGCAGCCAGACAGGGGTCGAGCAGTACTTC. Residues: CASSQTGVEQYF.